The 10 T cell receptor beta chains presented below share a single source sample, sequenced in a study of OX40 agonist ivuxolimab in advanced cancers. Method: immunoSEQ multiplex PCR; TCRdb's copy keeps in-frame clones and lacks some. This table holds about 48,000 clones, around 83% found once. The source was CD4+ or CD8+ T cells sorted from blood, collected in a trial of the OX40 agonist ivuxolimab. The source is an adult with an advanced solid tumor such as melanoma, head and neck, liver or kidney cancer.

Here the CDR3 DNA reads TGCGCCAGCAGCTTCGGTAGCGGAAACTCTGGAAACACCATATATTTT. It yields the protein CASSFGSGNSGNTIYF. The V and J genes are TRBV5-1 and TRBJ1-3, with D uncertain. CDR3 size: 16 residues. The V gene lost 2 bases and the J gene lost 0 bases, with 12 bases spanning the gap. Germline CDR1 reads SGHRS; CDR2 reads YFSETQ. The full variable domain, completed using reference TRBV5-1 and TRBJ1-3, is KAGVTQTPRYLIKTRGQQVTLSCSPISGHRSVSWYQQTPGQGLQFLFEYFSETQRNKGNFPGRFSGRQFSNSRSEMNVSTLELGDSALYLCASSFGSGNSGNTIYFGEGSWLTVV.

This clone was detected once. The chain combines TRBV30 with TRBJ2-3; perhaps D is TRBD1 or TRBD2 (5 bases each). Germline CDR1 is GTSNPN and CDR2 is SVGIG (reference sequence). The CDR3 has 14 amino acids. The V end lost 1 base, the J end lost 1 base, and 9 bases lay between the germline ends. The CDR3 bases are TGTGCCTGGAGTGGGGGGAGTGGCACAGATACGCAGTATTTT. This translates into CAWSGGSGTDTQYF.

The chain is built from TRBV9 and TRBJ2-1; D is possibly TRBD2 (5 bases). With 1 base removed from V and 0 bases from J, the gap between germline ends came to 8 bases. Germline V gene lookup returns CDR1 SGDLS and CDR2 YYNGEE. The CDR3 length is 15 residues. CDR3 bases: TGTGCCAGCAGCGTACGGACTTTCTCCTACAATGAGCAGTTCTTC. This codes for CASSVRTFSYNEQFF.

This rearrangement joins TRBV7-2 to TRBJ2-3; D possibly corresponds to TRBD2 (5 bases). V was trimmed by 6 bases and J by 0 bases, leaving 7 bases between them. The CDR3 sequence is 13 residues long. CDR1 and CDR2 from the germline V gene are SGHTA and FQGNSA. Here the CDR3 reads CASSSGSTDTQYF. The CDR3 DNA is TGTGCCAGCAGTTCGGGGAGCACAGATACGCAGTATTTT.

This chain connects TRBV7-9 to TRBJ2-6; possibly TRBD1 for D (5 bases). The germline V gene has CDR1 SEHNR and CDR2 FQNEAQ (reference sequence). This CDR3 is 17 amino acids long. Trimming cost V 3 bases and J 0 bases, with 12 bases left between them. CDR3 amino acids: CASSLDYTGSGANVLTF. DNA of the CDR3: TGTGCCAGCAGCTTGGATTATACAGGCTCTGGGGCCAACGTCCTGACTTTC.

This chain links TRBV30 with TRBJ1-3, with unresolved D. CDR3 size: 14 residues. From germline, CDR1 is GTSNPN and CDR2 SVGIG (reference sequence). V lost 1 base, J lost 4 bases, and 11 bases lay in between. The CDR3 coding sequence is TGTGCCTGGAGTGCTGGTAGGACGGGAAACACCATATATTTT. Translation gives CAWSAGRTGNTIYF.

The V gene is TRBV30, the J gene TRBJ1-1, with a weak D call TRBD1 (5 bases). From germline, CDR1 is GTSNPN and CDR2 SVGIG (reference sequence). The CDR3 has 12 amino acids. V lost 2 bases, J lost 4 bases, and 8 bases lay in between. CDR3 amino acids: CAWSNGGTEAFF. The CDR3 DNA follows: TGTGCCTGGAGTAATGGGGGCACTGAAGCTTTCTTT. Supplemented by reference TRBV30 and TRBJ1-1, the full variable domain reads SQTIHQWPATLVQPVGSPLSLECTVEGTSNPNLYWYRQAAGRGLQLLFYSVGIGQISSEVPQNLSASRPQDRQFILSSKKLLLSDSGFYLCAWSNGGTEAFFGQGTRLTVV.

The CDR3 DNA is TGCGCCAGCAGCTTGGGACAGTTAGACTACGAGCAGTACTTC. Protein product: CASSLGQLDYEQYF. The chain employs TRBV5-1 and TRBJ2-7, with a possible D match to TRBD1 (5 bases). CDR1 and CDR2 (germline): SGHRS, YFSETQ. V lost 0 bases and J lost 3, with 10 bases in between. This CDR3 comprises 14 residues.

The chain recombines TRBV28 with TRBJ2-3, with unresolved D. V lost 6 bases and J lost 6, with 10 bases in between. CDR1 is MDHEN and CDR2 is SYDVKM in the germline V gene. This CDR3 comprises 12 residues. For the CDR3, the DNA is TGTGCCAGCAGGGCCCCCGGGGATACGCAGTATTTT. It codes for CASRAPGDTQYF.

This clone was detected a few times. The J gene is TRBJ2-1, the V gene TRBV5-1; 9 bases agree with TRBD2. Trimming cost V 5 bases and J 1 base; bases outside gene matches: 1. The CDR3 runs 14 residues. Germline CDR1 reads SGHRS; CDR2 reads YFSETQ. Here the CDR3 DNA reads TGCGCCAGCAGTACTAGCGGGTCCTACAATGAGCAGTTCTTC. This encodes CASSTSGSYNEQFF.